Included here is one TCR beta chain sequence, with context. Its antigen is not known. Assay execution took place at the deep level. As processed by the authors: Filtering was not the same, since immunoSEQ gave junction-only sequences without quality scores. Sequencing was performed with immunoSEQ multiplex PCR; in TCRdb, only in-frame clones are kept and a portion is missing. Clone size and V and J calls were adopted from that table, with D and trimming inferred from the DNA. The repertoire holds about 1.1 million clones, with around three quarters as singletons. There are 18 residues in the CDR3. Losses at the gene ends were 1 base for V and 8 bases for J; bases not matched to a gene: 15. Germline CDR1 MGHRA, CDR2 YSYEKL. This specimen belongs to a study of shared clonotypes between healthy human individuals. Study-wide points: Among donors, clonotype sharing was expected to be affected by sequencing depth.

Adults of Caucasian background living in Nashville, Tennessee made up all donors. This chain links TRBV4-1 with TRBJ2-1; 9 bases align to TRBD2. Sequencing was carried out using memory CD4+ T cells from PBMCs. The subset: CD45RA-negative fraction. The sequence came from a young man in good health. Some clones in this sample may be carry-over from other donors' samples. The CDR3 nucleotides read TGCGCCAGCAGCCAAGCGCTGGTGGCGGGAGGGCGGACCGATGAGCAGTTCTTC. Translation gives CASSQALVAGGRTDEQFF.